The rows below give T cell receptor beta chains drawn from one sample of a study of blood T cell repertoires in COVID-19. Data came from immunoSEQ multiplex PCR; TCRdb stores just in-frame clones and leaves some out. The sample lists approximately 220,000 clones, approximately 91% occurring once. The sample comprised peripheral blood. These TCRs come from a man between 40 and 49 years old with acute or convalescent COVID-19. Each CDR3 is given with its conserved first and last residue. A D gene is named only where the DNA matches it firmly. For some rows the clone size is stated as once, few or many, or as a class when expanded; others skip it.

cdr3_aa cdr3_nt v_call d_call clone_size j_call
CASSSGSSGEAFF TGTGCCAGCAGCTCCGGGTCGAGCGGTGAAGCTTTCTTT TRBV9 NA NA TRBJ1-1
CASSGSRQIWTYEQYF TGTGCCAGCAGCGGATCCCGACAGATTTGGACCTACGAGCAGTACTTC TRBV5-6 NA NA TRBJ2-7
CASSLVGGAFGWNEQFF TGTGCCAGCAGCCTCGTTGGAGGGGCCTTTGGGTGGAATGAGCAGTTCTTC TRBV5-4 NA NA TRBJ2-1
CASSESRGSYEQYF TGCGCCAGCAGTGAGTCACGGGGCTCCTACGAGCAGTACTTC TRBV10-2 NA NA TRBJ2-7
CASSLEKGGPYEQFF TGTGCCAGCAGCCTCGAAAAGGGGGGGCCGTATGAGCAGTTCTTC TRBV7-6 NA once TRBJ2-1
CASSLDLSGGYTF TGTGCCAGCAGCTTGGACCTATCAGGGGGCTACACCTTC TRBV7-8 NA NA TRBJ1-2
CASRGLDNSPLHF TGCGCCAGCCGCGGGCTGGATAATTCACCCCTCCACTTT TRBV5-1 NA NA TRBJ1-6
CASSQAPQNGVYEQYF TGCGCCAGCAGCCAAGCTCCCCAGAACGGGGTCTACGAGCAGTACTTC TRBV4-1 NA NA TRBJ2-7
CASSNQQGVTGNTIYF TGTGCCAGCAGCAACCAACAGGGGGTAACTGGAAACACCATATATTTT TRBV5-4 TRBD1 NA TRBJ1-3
CASSPPGQGTRVAQHF TGTGCCAGCTCACCTCCGGGACAGGGGACAAGGGTAGCCCAGCATTTT TRBV18 TRBD1 NA TRBJ1-5
CASSQTSGTGHEQYF TGTGCCAGCAGCCAAACTAGCGGAACTGGCCACGAGCAGTACTTC TRBV7-2 TRBD2 once TRBJ2-7
CSVSSGNYNEQFF TGCAGCGTTTCAAGCGGAAATTACAATGAGCAGTTCTTC TRBV29-1 NA few TRBJ2-1
CASSPTGHLRYEQYF TGTGCCAGCAGCCCGACAGGTCACCTCCGGTACGAGCAGTACTTC TRBV7-2 NA NA TRBJ2-7
CASSSPTSLGSYNEQFF TGTGCCAGCAGCAGTCCCACTAGCTTAGGGTCCTACAATGAGCAGTTCTTC TRBV7-2 NA NA TRBJ2-1
CASSLDGRKDTQYF TGTGCCAGCAGCTTGGATGGGAGAAAAGATACGCAGTATTTT TRBV7-9 NA NA TRBJ2-3
CASSDRQGTNTEAFF TGTGCCAGCAGTGACCGACAGGGGACGAACACTGAAGCTTTCTTT TRBV25-1 TRBD1 NA TRBJ1-1
CASSQDAGEQYF TGTGCCAGCAGCCAAGATGCCGGCGAGCAGTACTTC TRBV3-1/TRBV3-2 NA once TRBJ2-7
CASSSPLTDRLNTEAFF TGTGCCAGCAGCTCACCCCTGACAGACAGATTGAACACTGAAGCTTTCTTT TRBV9 NA NA TRBJ1-1
CSVEGRSYNEQFF TGCAGCGTTGAGGGTCGGAGCTACAATGAGCAGTTCTTC TRBV29-1 NA NA TRBJ2-1
CASSLLRARGAQETQYF TGTGCCAGCAGCTTATTGCGGGCCAGGGGGGCGCAAGAGACCCAGTACTTC TRBV11-2 NA once TRBJ2-5
CASSVGEERNTEAFF TGTGCCAGCAGCGTAGGGGAGGAGAGAAACACTGAAGCTTTCTTT TRBV9 NA NA TRBJ1-1
CASSVGGGGESDNEQFF TGTGCCAGCAGCGTAGGTGGAGGCGGGGAGTCTGACAATGAGCAGTTCTTC TRBV9 NA NA TRBJ2-1
CASRRDRGLTNEKLFF TGTGCCAGCAGACGGGACAGGGGGCTTACTAATGAAAAACTGTTTTTT TRBV6-6 TRBD1 few TRBJ1-4
CASSIWEWDEQYF TGTGCCAGTAGTATCTGGGAGTGGGACGAGCAGTACTTC TRBV19 NA NA TRBJ2-7
CASSPALVAGVTGELFF TGTGCCAGCAGCCCGGCACTTGTGGCAGGGGTCACCGGGGAGCTGTTTTTT TRBV14 NA NA TRBJ2-2
CASSPPTSSGSFHEQYF TGTGCCAGCTCACCACCGACGTCTAGCGGGAGTTTCCACGAGCAGTACTTC TRBV18 TRBD2 NA TRBJ2-7
CASSMNGYSNQPQHF TGTGCCAGTAGTATGAACGGTTATAGCAATCAGCCCCAGCATTTT TRBV19 NA NA TRBJ1-5
CASSVQGDNSPLHF TGTGCCAGCAGCGTACAGGGGGATAATTCACCCCTCCACTTT TRBV5-4 TRBD1 NA TRBJ1-6
CASRGASNTGELFF TGTGCCAGCAGGGGGGCATCGAACACCGGGGAGCTGTTTTTT TRBV6-5 NA NA TRBJ2-2
CASSSGGNPDTQYF TGCGCCAGCAGCTCCGGTGGTAACCCAGATACGCAGTATTTT TRBV5-1 NA NA TRBJ2-3
CASSLSGTAYGYTF TGTGCCAGCAGTTTATCCGGGACAGCGTATGGCTACACCTTC TRBV28 TRBD1 NA TRBJ1-2
CASSQVTGTASNSPLHF TGTGCCAGCAGCCAAGTGACAGGGACAGCGTCGAATTCACCCCTCCACTTT TRBV3-1/TRBV3-2 TRBD1 NA TRBJ1-6
CASSYPGQGSSEQYF TGCGCCAGCAGCTACCCGGGACAGGGGTCCAGCGAGCAGTACTTC TRBV5-1 TRBD1 NA TRBJ2-7
CASSGRSDGYTF TGTGCCAGCAGCGGGAGGAGCGATGGCTACACCTTC TRBV6-5 NA NA TRBJ1-2
CASRYQTGAEIYEQYF TGTGCCAGTAGGTATCAGACAGGAGCCGAAATCTACGAGCAGTACTTC TRBV19 NA once TRBJ2-7
CASTFLPGNEQFF TGTGCCAGCACATTCTTACCAGGGAATGAGCAGTTCTTC TRBV7-6 NA NA TRBJ2-1
CASSYSGIANEQFF TGTGCCAGCAGTTACTCGGGAATAGCGAATGAGCAGTTCTTC TRBV6-6 NA NA TRBJ2-1
CASSLAPWGLKGYEQYF TGTGCCAGCAGCTTGGCCCCGTGGGGGCTAAAAGGGTACGAGCAGTACTTC TRBV5-4 NA NA TRBJ2-7
CASSQDRVRDSGNTIYF TGTGCCAGCAGCCAAGATAGGGTCAGGGACTCTGGAAACACCATATATTTT TRBV4-2 NA NA TRBJ1-3
CASRLAVFYNEQFF TGTGCCAGCCGTCTAGCGGTTTTCTACAATGAGCAGTTCTTC TRBV28 TRBD2 NA TRBJ2-1
CASSFGGTGGFF TGTGCCAGCAGTTTTGGCGGGACAGGGGGGTTCTTC TRBV12-3/TRBV12-4 TRBD1 once TRBJ2-1
CASSLTGSSSYNSPLHF TGCGCCAGCAGCCTGACAGGGTCGAGCTCCTATAATTCACCCCTCCACTTT TRBV5-1 TRBD1 NA TRBJ1-6
CASTTGGARSSPLHF TGTGCCAGCACCACGGGGGGGGCGCGAAGTTCACCCCTCCACTTT TRBV6-6 NA NA TRBJ1-6
CSVSGTVSYEQYF TGCAGCGTCAGTGGGACAGTCTCCTACGAGCAGTACTTC TRBV29-1 TRBD1 once TRBJ2-7
CASSIVGSSDTQYF TGTGCCAGTAGTATAGTGGGGAGCAGTGATACGCAGTATTTT TRBV19 NA once TRBJ2-3
CASGGAVHNEQFF TGTGCCAGCGGGGGGGCGGTTCACAATGAGCAGTTCTTC TRBV4-2 NA once TRBJ2-1
CASSGRGVRNQPQHF TGCGCCAGCAGTGGGCGGGGGGTCCGCAATCAGCCCCAGCATTTT TRBV10-1 NA NA TRBJ1-5
CASSLGTSGGPETQYF TGTGCCAGCAGCTTAGGGACTAGCGGGGGTCCGGAGACCCAGTACTTC TRBV7-8 TRBD2 NA TRBJ2-5
CASSPRAGELFF TGTGCCAGCTCACCCCGGGCCGGGGAGCTGTTTTTT TRBV18 NA NA TRBJ2-2
CASSYPDGLNNEQFF TGTGCCAGCAGTTACCCCGACGGACTTAACAATGAGCAGTTCTTC TRBV6-5 NA NA TRBJ2-1
CASSIGGETQYF TGTGCCAGCAGCATAGGGGGAGAGACCCAGTACTTC TRBV27 NA NA TRBJ2-5
CASSLGASGRTQYF TGTGCCAGCAGCTTAGGGGCTAGCGGGAGGACCCAGTACTTC TRBV7-9 TRBD2 NA TRBJ2-5
CASTRQGVNTEAFF TGTGCCAGCACCCGTCAGGGGGTAAACACTGAAGCTTTCTTT TRBV3-1/TRBV3-2 TRBD1 NA TRBJ1-1
CASSFTRTTDTQYF TGTGCCAGCAGCTTTACGAGGACTACAGATACGCAGTATTTT TRBV7-9 NA NA TRBJ2-3